These T cell receptor beta chains were read from a single sample in a study of cytomegalovirus exposure and HLA in healthy donors. Libraries were prepared by immunoSEQ multiplex PCR; TCRdb keeps only in-frame clonotypes and omits some of them. The table has about 150,000 clones, 85% to 90% seen once. The material sequenced was PBMCs. Receptors originate from a woman between 18 and 29 years old in good health and CMV-seropositive. Both conserved end residues are part of each CDR3. A D gene is named only where the DNA matches it firmly. For some rows the clone size is stated as once, few or many, or as a class when expanded; others skip it.

V: TRBV28
J: TRBJ1-5
D: NA
size: NA
DNA: TGTGCCAGCAGTTTGGTGGGGCGGCTCGGGCCCCAGCATTTT
CDR3: CASSLVGRLGPQHF

V: TRBV5-5
J: TRBJ2-2
D: NA
size: NA
DNA: TGTGCCAGCAGCCCGAGAAGCACCGGGGAGCTGTTTTTT
CDR3: CASSPRSTGELFF

V: TRBV28
J: TRBJ2-5
D: NA
size: NA
DNA: TGTGCCAGCAGTCGGACAGACCAAGAGACCCAGTACTTC
CDR3: CASSRTDQETQYF

V: TRBV6-1
J: TRBJ2-1
D: TRBD2
size: NA
DNA: TGTGCCAGCTCTCGATTAGCGGGAGGCAATGAGCAGTTCTTC
CDR3: CASSRLAGGNEQFF

V: TRBV29-1
J: TRBJ1-4
D: NA
size: NA
DNA: TGCAGCGTTGTAGCGGGGTTTAATAATGAAAAACTGTTTTTT
CDR3: CSVVAGFNNEKLFF

V: TRBV6-6
J: TRBJ2-3
D: TRBD1
size: NA
DNA: TGTGCCAGCAGCTACAGGGGGCGCAGGACAGATACGCAGTATTTT
CDR3: CASSYRGRRTDTQYF

V: TRBV29-1
J: TRBJ1-2
D: NA
size: NA
DNA: TGCAGCGTCATAATGGGGCCCTTTGGCTACACCTTC
CDR3: CSVIMGPFGYTF

V: TRBV5-1
J: TRBJ1-4
D: TRBD1
size: once
DNA: TGCGCCAGCAGCGGACAGGGTTCTAATGAAAAACTGTTTTTT
CDR3: CASSGQGSNEKLFF

V: TRBV30
J: TRBJ2-3
D: NA
size: NA
DNA: TGTGCCTGGAGTCCTATTCTAGCATTCGCTAGCACAGATACGCAGTATTTT
CDR3: CAWSPILAFASTDTQYF

V: TRBV6-1
J: TRBJ2-3
D: TRBD1
size: NA
DNA: TGTGCCAGCATTTGGACAGGGGCAACAGATACGCAGTATTTT
CDR3: CASIWTGATDTQYF

V: TRBV27
J: TRBJ2-1
D: TRBD2
size: NA
DNA: TGTGCCAGCAGTCCTATAGCGGGAGGCTGGGACAGCGAGCAGTTCTTC
CDR3: CASSPIAGGWDSEQFF

V: TRBV27
J: TRBJ2-1
D: TRBD2
size: NA
DNA: TGTGCCAGCAGTTTAATAGCGGGAGAAAACAATGAGCAGTTCTTC
CDR3: CASSLIAGENNEQFF

V: TRBV11-3
J: TRBJ2-3
D: TRBD1
size: NA
DNA: TGTGCCAGCGGACAGGGTCGGACAGATACGCAGTATTTT
CDR3: CASGQGRTDTQYF

V: TRBV30
J: TRBJ2-7
D: NA
size: NA
DNA: TGTGCCTGGAGCCCAGACAGAGGCGAGCAGTACTTC
CDR3: CAWSPDRGEQYF

V: TRBV6-6
J: TRBJ2-5
D: TRBD1
size: NA
DNA: TGTGCCAGCAGCCAGGGACAGGGGCGAGAAGAGACCCAGTACTTC
CDR3: CASSQGQGREETQYF

V: TRBV10-3
J: TRBJ2-5
D: TRBD2
size: NA
DNA: TGTGCCATCAGGGGGACTAAAGAGACCCAGTACTTC
CDR3: CAIRGTKETQYF

V: TRBV9
J: TRBJ2-4
D: NA
size: NA
DNA: TGTGCCAGCAGCTTCACTTTGGGGGACTCTAAAAACATTCAGTACTTC
CDR3: CASSFTLGDSKNIQYF

V: TRBV4-3
J: TRBJ1-3
D: NA
size: NA
DNA: TGCGCCAGCAGCCAAGACCCAGGCTCCCACACCATATATTTT
CDR3: CASSQDPGSHTIYF

V: TRBV6-1
J: TRBJ1-5
D: TRBD1
size: NA
DNA: TGTGCCAGCAGTGGCAGGGGGCGCGGTAGCAATCAGCCCCAGCATTTT
CDR3: CASSGRGRGSNQPQHF

V: TRBV7-6
J: TRBJ2-3
D: TRBD2
size: medium-sized
DNA: TGTGCCAGCAGCCCGGGACTAGCGGGATCAGATACGCAGTATTTT
CDR3: CASSPGLAGSDTQYF

V: TRBV2
J: TRBJ1-4
D: NA
size: few
DNA: TGTGCCAGCAGTGCAGGTGAAAAACTGTTTTTT
CDR3: CASSAGEKLFF

V: TRBV6-5
J: TRBJ1-5
D: NA
size: NA
DNA: TGTGCCAGCAGTTACTCAGCCGGGTACCCCAATCAGCCCCAGCATTTT
CDR3: CASSYSAGYPNQPQHF

V: TRBV5-8
J: TRBJ1-5
D: TRBD1
size: NA
DNA: TGTGCCAGCAGCTTGACAGGGGGCATGGGCAATCAGCCCCAGCATTTT
CDR3: CASSLTGGMGNQPQHF

V: TRBV28
J: TRBJ2-7
D: TRBD1
size: NA
DNA: TGTGCTAGCAGGGAACAGGGGGCCGGGGACGAGCAGTACTTC
CDR3: CASREQGAGDEQYF

V: TRBV10-3
J: TRBJ2-3
D: TRBD2
size: NA
DNA: TGTGCCATCAGTGGACTAGCGGGAGAAACTGATACGCAGTATTTT
CDR3: CAISGLAGETDTQYF

V: TRBV29-1
J: TRBJ2-1
D: TRBD1
size: NA
DNA: TGCAGCGCTTCCCCCTACGGGACAGAAGACAATGAGCAGTTCTTC
CDR3: CSASPYGTEDNEQFF

V: TRBV7-9
J: TRBJ2-1
D: TRBD2
size: once
DNA: TGTGCCAGCAACGAGTTAGCGGGAGGTGGTGAGCAGTTCTTC
CDR3: CASNELAGGGEQFF

V: TRBV4-2
J: TRBJ2-5
D: NA
size: NA
DNA: TGTGCCAGCAGCCAAGATTCGTCGCTCGCGGGACCCCAAGAGACCCAGTACTTC
CDR3: CASSQDSSLAGPQETQYF

V: TRBV28
J: TRBJ2-2
D: NA
size: NA
DNA: TGTGCCAGCAGATATAGAGCGGACACCGGGGAGCTGTTTTTT
CDR3: CASRYRADTGELFF

V: TRBV5-4
J: TRBJ1-4
D: TRBD1
size: NA
DNA: TGTGCCAGCAGCCCAGGACAGGCAGAAAAACTGTTTTTT
CDR3: CASSPGQAEKLFF

V: TRBV5-4
J: TRBJ2-7
D: TRBD2
size: NA
DNA: TGTGCCAGCAGGCTCCAGGGAGGGGATCCCTACGAGCAGTACTTC
CDR3: CASRLQGGDPYEQYF

V: TRBV29-1
J: TRBJ1-3
D: NA
size: NA
DNA: TGCAGCGTTGATCAAGGGGGCTCTGGAAACACCATATATTTT
CDR3: CSVDQGGSGNTIYF

V: TRBV4-2
J: TRBJ2-6
D: TRBD1
size: NA
DNA: TGTGCCAGCAGCCAAGGCCCAGGGGGATCCTCTGGGGCCAACGTCCTGACTTTC
CDR3: CASSQGPGGSSGANVLTF

V: TRBV27
J: TRBJ2-7
D: NA
size: NA
DNA: TGTGCCAGCAGTTTATTCTCAGGATCCCCCTACGAGCAGTACTTC
CDR3: CASSLFSGSPYEQYF

V: TRBV11-2
J: TRBJ2-7
D: NA
size: NA
DNA: TGTGCCAGCAGCTCCTCGACTAGATACGAGCAGTACTTC
CDR3: CASSSSTRYEQYF

V: TRBV10-1
J: TRBJ2-1
D: TRBD2
size: NA
DNA: TGCGCCAGCAGTGAGTCCCAAACCGGCGGGGGTGAGCAGTTCTTC
CDR3: CASSESQTGGGEQFF

V: TRBV4-1
J: TRBJ2-7
D: TRBD2
size: NA
DNA: TGCGCCAGCAGCCCCCAACCGGGGGGCTCCTACGAGCAGTACTTC
CDR3: CASSPQPGGSYEQYF

V: TRBV6-5
J: TRBJ2-7
D: TRBD2
size: once
DNA: TGTGCCAGCAGCGCCGGACTAGCGGGTTCCTACGAGCAGTACTTC
CDR3: CASSAGLAGSYEQYF